The 17 T cell receptor beta chains below all came from one sample that was sequenced in a study of blood T cell repertoires in COVID-19. Libraries were prepared by immunoSEQ multiplex PCR; TCRdb keeps only in-frame clonotypes and omits some of them. In the table there are some 240,000 clones, about 85% of which are singletons. The sequencing sample was made of PBMCs or T cells enriched from blood (not recorded which). These receptors were collected from a woman between 50 and 59 years old who had been exposed to COVID-19.

V gene TRBV19 combines with J gene TRBJ1-2, with D hard to call. Germline V gene sequence: CDR1 LNHDA, CDR2 SQIVND (reference sequence). V lost 5 bases, J lost 2 bases, and 6 bases lay in between. This CDR3 comprises 12 residues. CDR3 amino acids: CASSFKNYGYTF. The DNA for the CDR3 is TGTGCCAGTAGTTTCAAAAACTATGGCTACACCTTC.

This chain joins TRBV28 and TRBJ1-1; 7 bases map to TRBD1. After removal of 4 bases from V and 8 bases from J, the junction contained 7 bases not matched to a gene. CDR1 and CDR2 (germline): MDHEN, SYDVKM. The CDR3 runs 13 residues. DNA for the CDR3: TGTGCCAGCAGTTCAGGGGGTTCAGGGGAAGCTTTCTTT. This sequence encodes CASSSGGSGEAFF.

This clone was seen just once. The V call is TRBV2, the J call TRBJ1-2; 9 bases map to TRBD1. J was trimmed by 4 bases and V by 9 bases; bases with no gene match: 6. Germline loops: CDR1 SNHLY, CDR2 FYNNEI. The CDR3 totals 13 residues. In nucleotides, the CDR3 is TGTGCCAGGGGACAGGGAAGGAGCTATGGCTACACCTTC. This codes for CARGQGRSYGYTF.

CDR3 loop: CASKETVDSQAYEQYF. The DNA for the CDR3 is TGTGCCAGCAAGGAGACTGTGGACAGCCAAGCCTACGAGCAGTACTTC. The J gene is TRBJ2-7, the V gene TRBV7-2; possibly TRBD1 for D (6 bases). Germline CDR1 SGHTA, CDR2 FQGNSA. Trimming removed 7 bases from V and 2 bases from J, with 21 bases in between. This CDR3 is built from 16 residues.

The rearrangement uses TRBV7-9 and TRBJ2-1; no reliable D call. CDR3 size: 13 residues. V was cut by 2 bases and J by 6 bases, with 8 bases left in between. Germline V gives CDR1 SEHNR, CDR2 FQNEAQ (reference sequence). CDR3: CASSLSSPNEQFF. As DNA, the CDR3 is TGTGCCAGCAGCTTATCCTCCCCCAATGAGCAGTTCTTC.

This clone was observed a handful of times. The gene calls are TRBV10-3 and TRBJ2-1; 12 bases align to TRBD1. The germline gives CDR1 ENHRY, CDR2 SYGVKD. The CDR3 spans 14 residues. With V trimmed by 7 bases and J by 9 bases, 7 bases remained unmatched. CDR3 sequence: CAITPGQGAGEQFF. The CDR3 region has the DNA TGTGCCATCACCCCGGGACAGGGGGCTGGTGAGCAGTTCTTC.

The rearrangement links TRBV30 to TRBJ2-7; a weak D match, TRBD1 (5 bases). Germline lookup yields CDR1 GTSNPN and CDR2 SVGIG (reference sequence). This CDR3 region has 13 residues. V lost 3 bases to trimming and J lost 0 bases, with 9 bases between them. The CDR3 is CAWRQGRSYEQYF. The DNA for the CDR3 is TGTGCCTGGAGGCAGGGTCGCTCCTACGAGCAGTACTTC.

The V and J genes are TRBV19 and TRBJ2-7, with TRBD2 identical over 10 bases. The V segment lost 8 bases and the J segment 5 bases; nucleotides outside the gene matches: 12. Germline-derived CDR1 and CDR2 are LNHDA and SQIVND (reference sequence). This CDR3 is built from 15 residues. In DNA, the CDR3 is TGTGCCAGTGGCGATCGAAGCGGGGGGGCGAACGAGCAGTACTTC. Residues: CASGDRSGGANEQYF. The full variable domain, with the rest looked up from reference TRBV19 and TRBJ2-7, is DGGITQSPKYLFRKEGQNVTLSCEQNLNHDAMYWYRQDPGQGLRLIYYSQIVNDFQKGDIAEGYSVSREKKESFPLTVTSAQKNPTAFYLCASGDRSGGANEQYFGPGTRLTVT.

This clone was recorded once. The J gene is TRBJ2-2, the V gene TRBV18; possibly TRBD2 for D (6 bases). With 5 bases removed from V and 7 bases from J, the gap between germline ends came to 14 bases. The length of the CDR3 is 14 residues. The germline V gene encodes CDR1 KGHSH and CDR2 LQKENI. The CDR3 bases are TGTGCCAGCTCAACCGACGGGGGAAGCGGGGAGCTGTTTTTT. Its protein product is CASSTDGGSGELFF. The entire variable domain, with the rest obtained from reference TRBV18 and TRBJ2-2, is as follows: NAGVMQNPRHLVRRRGQEARLRCSPMKGHSHVYWYRQLPEEGLKFMVYLQKENIIDESGMPKERFSAEFPKEGPSILRIQQVVRGDSAAYFCASSTDGGSGELFFGEGSRLTVL.

The rearrangement uses TRBV18 and TRBJ1-1, with 7 bases that match TRBD1. The V and J ends lost 4 bases and 2 bases, in that order; junction bases with no gene match: 1. There are 13 residues in the CDR3. Per the germline V gene, CDR1 is KGHSH and CDR2 is LQKENI. This CDR3 reads CASSRDSNTEAFF. CDR3 nucleotides: TGTGCCAGCTCACGGGACAGCAACACTGAAGCTTTCTTT. The full variable domain, rest sourced from reference TRBV18 and TRBJ1-1, is NAGVMQNPRHLVRRRGQEARLRCSPMKGHSHVYWYRQLPEEGLKFMVYLQKENIIDESGMPKERFSAEFPKEGPSILRIQQVVRGDSAAYFCASSRDSNTEAFFGQGTRLTVV.

This sequence joins TRBV19 and TRBJ1-1; TRBD1 is a possible D gene (5 bases). The CDR3 extends over 16 amino acids. The V and J ends lost 10 bases and 1 base respectively, with 22 bases between them. Germline-derived CDR1 and CDR2 are LNHDA and SQIVND (reference sequence). Here the CDR3 reads CATQTPTQGRNTEAFF. In DNA form, the CDR3 reads TGTGCCACTCAGACCCCGACCCAGGGAAGGAACACTGAAGCTTTCTTT.

The chain recombines TRBV28 with TRBJ1-1; the match to TRBD1 covers 8 bases. V gave up 4 bases and J gave up 3 bases; unmatched junction bases: 10. CDR1 is MDHEN, CDR2 SYDVKM, per germline. The CDR3 extends over 16 amino acids. As DNA, the CDR3 is TGTGCCAGCAGTTGGGACACGACGGACAGGGACACTGAAGCTTTCTTT. The encoded protein is CASSWDTTDRDTEAFF.

The V call is TRBV5-1, the J call TRBJ2-7; maybe TRBD1 (6 bases). Trimming took off 2 bases at V and 6 bases at J, with 9 bases between the two ends. The CDR3 runs 12 residues. Looked up from germline, CDR1 is SGHRS and CDR2 is YFSETQ. The CDR3 reads CASSLQGLEQYF. The CDR3 DNA follows: TGCGCCAGCAGCTTACAGGGCCTCGAGCAGTACTTC.

The genes are TRBV24-1 and TRBJ2-2, with D possibly matching TRBD1 (6 bases). The V end lost 3 bases, the J end lost 7 bases, and 11 bases lay between the germline ends. This CDR3 has 14 amino acids. Germline V lookup: CDR1 KGHDR, CDR2 SFDVKD. The CDR3 is CATSDAGEYGELFF. CDR3 nucleotides: TGTGCCACCAGTGATGCAGGGGAATACGGGGAGCTGTTTTTT.

The gene calls are TRBV6-5 and TRBJ1-6; tentatively, D is TRBD1 (6 bases). CDR3 size: 13 residues. V was clipped by 4 bases and J by 15 bases, with 16 bases between them. The germline gives CDR1 MNHEY, CDR2 SVGAGI. CDR3: CASSSGQPSGLHF. The CDR3 nucleotides are TGTGCCAGCAGTTCCGGACAGCCCTCAGGCCTCCACTTT.

This clone was found a few times. CDR3 in DNA: TGTGCCAGCTCCCTTCGGACTAGCGGGGGGACCTTTATCTACAATGAGCAGTTCTTC. It encodes CASSLRTSGGTFIYNEQFF. The chain joins TRBV18 to TRBJ2-1; TRBD2 agrees at 14 bases. J was trimmed by 3 bases and V by 6 bases; bases with no gene match: 13. The germline gives CDR1 KGHSH, CDR2 LQKENI. The CDR3 covers 19 residues. The whole variable domain, remainder taken from reference TRBV18 and TRBJ2-1, is NAGVMQNPRHLVRRRGQEARLRCSPMKGHSHVYWYRQLPEEGLKFMVYLQKENIIDESGMPKERFSAEFPKEGPSILRIQQVVRGDSAAYFCASSLRTSGGTFIYNEQFFGPGTRLTVL.

This sequence joins TRBV11-3 and TRBJ2-7; 10 bases are shared with TRBD1. J was trimmed by 5 bases and V by 4 bases; bases with no gene match: 2. The CDR3 is 13 amino acids. Germline CDR1 and CDR2: SGHNT and YENEEA. The CDR3 nucleotides read TGTGCCAGCAGCTCCGGGACAGGGGACGAGCAGTACTTC. This codes for CASSSGTGDEQYF.